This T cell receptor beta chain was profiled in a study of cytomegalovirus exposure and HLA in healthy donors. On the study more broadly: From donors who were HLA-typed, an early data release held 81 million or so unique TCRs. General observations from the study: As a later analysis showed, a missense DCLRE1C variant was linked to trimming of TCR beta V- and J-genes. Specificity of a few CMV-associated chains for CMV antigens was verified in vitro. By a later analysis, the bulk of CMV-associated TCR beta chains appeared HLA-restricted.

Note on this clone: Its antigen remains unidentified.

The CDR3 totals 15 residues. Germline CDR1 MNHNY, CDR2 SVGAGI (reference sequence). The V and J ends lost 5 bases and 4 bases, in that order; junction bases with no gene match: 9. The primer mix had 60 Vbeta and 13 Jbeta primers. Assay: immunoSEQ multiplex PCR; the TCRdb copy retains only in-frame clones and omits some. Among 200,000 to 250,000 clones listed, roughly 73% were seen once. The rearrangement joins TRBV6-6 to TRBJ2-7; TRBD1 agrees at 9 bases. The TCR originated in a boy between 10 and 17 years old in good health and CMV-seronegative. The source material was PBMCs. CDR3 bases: TGTGCCAGCAGTGCCCGGGACAGGGTTCAGTACGAGCAGTACTTC. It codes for CASSARDRVQYEQYF.